A single sample is the source of the 24 T cell receptor beta chains below, sequenced in a study of blood T cell repertoires in COVID-19. Produced via immunoSEQ multiplex PCR; TCRdb's table is partial and in-frame only. Of 300,000 to 350,000 clones in the sample, roughly nine tenths were seen once. The sample consisted of PBMCs or T cells enriched from blood (not recorded which). These receptors all come from a woman aged 30 to 39 who had been exposed to COVID-19.

V is TRBV4-1 and J is TRBJ1-2; possibly TRBD1 for D (6 bases). Germline lookup yields CDR1 MGHRA and CDR2 YSYEKL. CDR3 length: 13 amino acids. The V and J ends lost 6 bases and 3 bases respectively, with 11 bases between them. The CDR3 bases are TGCGCCAGCAGGGAGACAGGTGACTATGGCTACACCTTC. Amino acid sequence: CASRETGDYGYTF.

V is TRBV30 and J is TRBJ2-7; no reliable D call. This CDR3 spans 11 amino acids. Germline CDR1 is GTSNPN and CDR2 is SVGIG (reference sequence). Trimming left V 4 bases short and J 5 bases short, with 9 bases between. The CDR3 sequence is CAWTETDEQYF. CDR3 sequence (DNA): TGTGCCTGGACCGAAACGGACGAGCAGTACTTC.

The chain links TRBV19 to TRBJ1-2; 10 nucleotides align to TRBD1. The V segment lost 7 bases and the J segment 2 bases; nucleotides outside the gene matches: 4. This CDR3 has 14 residues. CDR1 and CDR2 from the germline V gene are LNHDA and SQIVND (reference sequence). The CDR3 DNA is TGTGCCAGTAACCGGGACAGGGGAAACTATGGCTACACCTTC. It yields the protein CASNRDRGNYGYTF.

The J gene is TRBJ1-1, the V gene TRBV12-3 or TRBV12-4; D might be TRBD1 (5 bases). This CDR3 spans 13 amino acids. V was shortened by 1 base and J by 6 bases, with 9 bases between the two germline ends. The chain's CDR3 is CASSLVGAAEAFF. Written as DNA, the CDR3 is TGTGCCAGCAGTTTAGTAGGGGCTGCTGAAGCTTTCTTT.

The rearrangement links TRBV5-1 to TRBJ1-1; no clear D gene. V was trimmed by 0 bases and J by 7 bases, leaving 13 bases between them. CDR1 and CDR2 (germline): SGHRS, YFSETQ. This CDR3 is built from 14 residues. The chain's CDR3 is CASSLESGHREAFF. CDR3 bases: TGCGCCAGCAGCTTGGAATCTGGGCACCGTGAAGCTTTCTTT.

The chain is built from TRBV18 and TRBJ1-3; perhaps TRBD1 as D (5 bases). Germline V gene lookup returns CDR1 KGHSH and CDR2 LQKENI. The CDR3 covers 15 residues. V lost 3 bases and J lost 4, with 13 bases in between. The CDR3 coding sequence is TGTGCCAGCTCACCGTTGGCAGGGCGGGGAAACACCATATATTTT. It codes for CASSPLAGRGNTIYF.

The V call is TRBV5-5, the J call TRBJ1-2, with 7 positions matching TRBD1. After removal of 3 bases from V and 2 bases from J, the junction contained 7 bases not matched to a gene. The CDR3 contains 15 residues. CDR1 is SGHKS, CDR2 YYEKEE, per germline (reference sequence). CDR3: CASSSPLRGNYGYTF. The CDR3 bases are TGTGCCAGCAGCTCGCCTCTCAGGGGGAACTATGGCTACACCTTC.

The chain recombines TRBV2 with TRBJ1-5, with unresolved D. Germline V gives CDR1 SNHLY, CDR2 FYNNEI. The V end was cut by 6 bases, the J end by 6 bases, with 12 bases between. CDR3 length: 13 residues. The CDR3 region is CASSLGSGQPQHF. CDR3 nucleotide sequence: TGTGCCAGCAGCCTCGGGTCGGGTCAGCCCCAGCATTTT. Full variable domain (remainder filled in from reference TRBV2 and TRBJ1-5): EPEVTQTPSHQVTQMGQEVILRCVPISNHLYFYWYRQILGQKVEFLVSFYNNEISEKSEIFDDQFSVERPDGSNFTLKIRSTKLEDSAMYFCASSLGSGQPQHFGDGTRLSIL.

V and J are TRBV18 and TRBJ1-2, with D possibly being TRBD1 (6 bases). The V gene lost 6 bases and the J gene lost 2 bases, with 13 bases spanning the gap. The CDR3 loop spans 14 amino acids. CDR1 and CDR2 from the germline V gene are KGHSH and LQKENI. CDR3 nucleotide sequence: TGTGCCAGCTCCTTACAGGGTCCCAACTATGGCTACACCTTC. It translates to CASSLQGPNYGYTF.

The V call is TRBV5-4, the J call TRBJ1-1; TRBD1 is a possible D gene (5 bases). V lost 2 bases and J lost 1, with 6 bases in between. Germline CDR1 reads SGHNT; CDR2 reads YYREEE (reference sequence). The CDR3 length is 13 residues. The CDR3 loop is CASSFGQNTEAFF. For the CDR3, the DNA is TGTGCCAGCAGCTTTGGACAGAACACTGAAGCTTTCTTT.

The rearrangement uses TRBV29-1 and TRBJ2-4, with 9 bases fitting TRBD1. The V segment lost 4 bases and the J segment 9 bases; nucleotides outside the gene matches: 7. Germline lookup yields CDR1 SQVTM and CDR2 ANQGSEA. There are 13 residues in the CDR3. The DNA of the CDR3 is TGCAGCGTTGCCCGACAGGGGGGCTTCATTCAGTACTTC. Translation gives CSVARQGGFIQYF. The full variable domain, with the rest looked up from reference TRBV29-1 and TRBJ2-4, is SAVISQKPSRDICQRGTSLTIQCQVDSQVTMMFWYRQQPGQSLTLIATANQGSEATYESGFVIDKFPISRPNLTFSTLTVSNMSPEDSSIYLCSVARQGGFIQYFGAGTRLSVL.

V is TRBV19 and J is TRBJ2-5; the D is unclear. Germline V gene sequence: CDR1 LNHDA, CDR2 SQIVND (reference sequence). V lost 4 bases and J lost 5, with 8 bases in between. CDR3 length: 12 residues. The CDR3 region has the DNA TGTGCCAGTAGTACCCTTCGGGAGACCCAGTACTTC. As protein: CASSTLRETQYF.

V and J are TRBV5-6 and TRBJ1-3; D perhaps matches TRBD1 (6 bases). The CDR3 totals 17 residues. The germline V and J ends were trimmed by 3 bases and 0 bases, with 16 bases remaining between them. CDR1 is SGHDT and CDR2 is YYEEEE in the germline V gene. The CDR3 loop reads CASSYPGQLRSGNTIYF. CDR3 bases: TGTGCCAGCAGCTATCCGGGACAACTACGCTCTGGAAACACCATATATTTT.

The chain recombines TRBV4-2 with TRBJ2-3; 8 bases fit TRBD2. Germline assignment: CDR1 LGHNA and CDR2 YNFKEQ. This CDR3 has 19 amino acids. V was pared by 0 bases and J by 4 bases, with 15 bases of the junction left unmatched. The CDR3 DNA is TGTGCCAGCAGCCAAGAGGGGTACGTCCGGGGGGGCGATGCAGATACGCAGTATTTT. This codes for CASSQEGYVRGGDADTQYF.

This rearrangement joins TRBV7-2 to TRBJ1-2; 10 nucleotides match TRBD1. Germline-derived CDR1 and CDR2 are SGHTA and FQGNSA. CDR3 length: 15 residues. V dropped 5 bases and J dropped 7; count of bases not matched to a gene: 10. The CDR3 is CASSPGTGEGSGYTF. The CDR3 coding sequence is TGTGCCAGCAGCCCCGGGACAGGGGAAGGTTCTGGCTACACCTTC.

The gene calls are TRBV7-9 and TRBJ1-5; a possible D gene is TRBD1 (6 bases). V lost 2 bases to trimming and J lost 7 bases, with 12 bases between them. Germline CDR1 is SEHNR and CDR2 is FQNEAQ (reference sequence). The CDR3 has 14 residues. CDR3 protein: CASSLQGIDQPQHF. In DNA, the CDR3 is TGTGCCAGCAGCTTACAGGGGATCGACCAGCCCCAGCATTTT.

This CDR3 reads CASSQERGTVDYEQYF. The CDR3 coding sequence is TGCGCCAGCAGCCAGGAACGAGGGACAGTCGATTACGAGCAGTACTTC. The genes are TRBV4-1 and TRBJ2-7; TRBD1 matches 7 bases. Trimming removed 3 bases from V and 4 bases from J; junction bases left unmatched: 12. This CDR3 contains 16 residues. CDR1 is MGHRA, CDR2 YSYEKL, per germline.

The chain has TRBV25-1 and TRBJ1-2, with TRBD1 identical over 7 bases. The CDR3 is 13 amino acids. Trimming took 5 bases from V and 7 from J; bases not matched to a gene: 7. Germline CDR1 is MGHDK and CDR2 is SYGVNS. CDR3 sequence reads: CASSPETGTGYTF. In nucleotides, the CDR3 is TGTGCCAGCAGTCCCGAGACAGGGACTGGCTACACCTTC.

DNA of the CDR3: TGTGCCAGCAGTTACGGGGCGGTAGAGACCCAGTACTTC. Translating it yields CASSYGAVETQYF. The V and J genes are TRBV6-5 and TRBJ2-5; tentative D call: TRBD1 (5 bases). V lost 2 bases, J lost 4 bases, and 8 bases lay in between. Per the germline V gene, CDR1 is MNHEY and CDR2 is SVGAGI. CDR3 length: 13 residues.

This sequence joins TRBV27 and TRBJ1-1; D unresolved. The germline V gene encodes CDR1 MNHEY and CDR2 SMNVEV (reference sequence). Trimming pared 6 bases from V and 8 bases from J, leaving 13 bases between. This CDR3 contains 12 residues. This CDR3 reads CASSTLSGEAFF. As DNA, the CDR3 is TGTGCCAGCAGCACCCTGTCGGGGGAAGCTTTCTTT.

The chain is built from TRBV7-2 and TRBJ2-2; D gene ambiguous. Germline CDR1 reads SGHTA; CDR2 reads FQGNSA. With 2 bases removed from V and 1 base from J, the gap between germline ends came to 8 bases. This CDR3 spans 15 amino acids. CDR3 residues: CASSLSKMNTGELFF. The CDR3 DNA is TGTGCCAGCAGCTTATCTAAAATGAACACCGGGGAGCTGTTTTTT. Complete variable domain (other parts from reference TRBV7-2 and TRBJ2-2): GAGVSQSPSNKVTEKGKDVELRCDPISGHTALYWYRQSLGQGLEFLIYFQGNSAPDKSGLPSDRFSAERTGGSVSTLTIQRTQQEDSAVYLCASSLSKMNTGELFFGEGSRLTVL.

V and J are TRBV5-1 and TRBJ1-3; D is ambiguous. V lost 0 bases, J lost 0 bases, and 7 bases lay in between. Germline values: CDR1 SGHRS, CDR2 YFSETQ. The CDR3 has 15 residues. CDR3 loop: CASSLDFSSGNTIYF. CDR3 bases: TGCGCCAGCAGCTTGGATTTTAGCTCTGGAAACACCATATATTTT.

The chain combines TRBV5-1 with TRBJ1-1; TRBD1 aligns across 11 bases. V was clipped by 3 bases and J by 4 bases; unmatched bases: 5. The CDR3 contains 15 residues. CDR1 and CDR2 (germline): SGHRS, YFSETQ. As DNA, the CDR3 is TGCGCCAGCAGCTCGAGGACAGGGGGCTTCACTGAAGCTTTCTTT. It codes for CASSSRTGGFTEAFF.

This chain links TRBV9 with TRBJ1-2; 7 bases agree with TRBD1. Germline lookup yields CDR1 SGDLS and CDR2 YYNGEE. This CDR3 comprises 16 residues. The junction had 9 bases not matched to a gene; V was cut back by 0 bases and J by 4 bases. In nucleotides, the CDR3 is TGTGCCAGCAGCGTAGAGTCCATCCCAGGGGGCTATGGCTACACCTTC. Encoded protein: CASSVESIPGGYGYTF.